The rows below give T cell receptor beta chains drawn from one sample of a study of cytomegalovirus exposure and HLA in healthy donors. Sequencing was performed with immunoSEQ multiplex PCR; in TCRdb, only in-frame clones are kept and a portion is missing. The sample contains roughly 150,000 clones, around three quarters of which appear only once. The sample consisted of PBMCs. Every receptor here comes from a male donor in good health and CMV-seronegative. CDR3s include the opening cysteine and the closing phenylalanine or tryptophan. A D gene is named only where the DNA matches it firmly. Expanded clones are given a class, and other clones once, few, many or no size at all.

J gene,V gene,clone size,D gene,CDR3 DNA,CDR3 protein
TRBJ2-7,TRBV4-1,NA,TRBD1,TGCGCCAGCAGCCAAACAGGGGGCACCTACGAGCAGTACTTC,CASSQTGGTYEQYF
TRBJ2-7,TRBV28,NA,NA,TGTGCCAGCAGTAATTCCCGCGCTTCGCGCGGTAGCTCCTACGAGCAGTACTTC,CASSNSRASRGSSYEQYF
TRBJ2-1,TRBV12-5,few,NA,TGTGCTAGTGCCGCTGGGACTTCTCCCTACAATGAGCAGTTCTTC,CASAAGTSPYNEQFF
TRBJ2-5,TRBV18,once,NA,TGTGCCAGCTCACCACGCGTGCAGGCGCAAGAGACCCAGTACTTC,CASSPRVQAQETQYF
TRBJ1-2,TRBV30,NA,TRBD1,TGTGCCTTGGACAGGGGGCCTGGTGGCTACACCTTC,CALDRGPGGYTF
TRBJ2-5,TRBV18,NA,NA,TGTGCCAGCTCACGCCTGGGGCCACAAGAGACCCAGTACTTC,CASSRLGPQETQYF
TRBJ2-3,TRBV10-3,NA,NA,TGTGCCATCAGTGAGCGCAGGTTCAGCACAGATACGCAGTATTTT,CAISERRFSTDTQYF
TRBJ2-5,TRBV29-1,NA,NA,TGCAGCGCCCACGGGGGGCCAGAGACCCAGTACTTC,CSAHGGPETQYF
TRBJ1-2,TRBV6-5,NA,TRBD1,TGTGCCAGCATCGACAAGACAGGGGGCGCATTTGGCTACACCTTC,CASIDKTGGAFGYTF
TRBJ1-1,TRBV6-5,NA,TRBD1,TGTGCCAGCAGCACCGGGACAGGGAGAGCGGTGGATGCTTTCTTT,CASSTGTGRAVDAFF
TRBJ1-5,TRBV28,NA,NA,TGTGCCAGCATTTCACAGGTCGGTAATCAGCCCCAGCATTTT,CASISQVGNQPQHF
TRBJ2-5,TRBV9,NA,NA,TGTGCCAGCAGCGCAATGACAGGACAAGAGACCCAGTACTTC,CASSAMTGQETQYF